This is a list of T cell receptor beta chains from one sample in a study of cytomegalovirus exposure and HLA in healthy donors. The method was immunoSEQ multiplex PCR; TCRdb's version includes in-frame clones alone and lacks a portion of them. The sample shows about 140,000 clones, almost 80% of them seen only once. Sequenced input: PBMCs. The receptors shown here come from a man between 18 and 29 years old in good health and CMV-seronegative. The CDR3 runs from the conserved cysteine through the conserved F or W. Fields, in order: V gene, J gene, clone size, D gene, CDR3 DNA, CDR3 protein. A D gene is named only where the DNA matches it firmly. Size is omitted from some rows. Given values are once, few, many or a class for expanded clones.

V gene: TRBV7-9; J gene: TRBJ2-2; clone size: NA; D gene: TRBD2; CDR3 DNA: TGTGCCAGCAGTACTAGCGGGGGTTACACCGGGGAGCTGTTTTTT; CDR3 protein: CASSTSGGYTGELFF
V gene: TRBV4-2; J gene: TRBJ2-1; clone size: NA; D gene: TRBD2; CDR3 DNA: TGTGCCAGCGAGACTAGCGGGGGGTCCTCCTACAATGAGCAGTTCTTC; CDR3 protein: CASETSGGSSYNEQFF
V gene: TRBV30; J gene: TRBJ1-5; clone size: few; D gene: NA; CDR3 DNA: TGTGCCTGGGAGGCTACACCCGGACAGCCCCAGCATTTT; CDR3 protein: CAWEATPGQPQHF
V gene: TRBV27; J gene: TRBJ2-1; clone size: NA; D gene: NA; CDR3 DNA: TGTGCCAGCAGTTCCTCGTATCCGGTCGATGAGCAGTTCTTC; CDR3 protein: CASSSSYPVDEQFF
V gene: TRBV5-6; J gene: TRBJ1-4; clone size: NA; D gene: TRBD1; CDR3 DNA: TGTGCCAGCAGCCCCCGGACAGGGAGGTATGAAAAACTGTTTTTT; CDR3 protein: CASSPRTGRYEKLFF
V gene: TRBV6-5; J gene: TRBJ1-3; clone size: NA; D gene: TRBD1; CDR3 DNA: TGTGCCAGCAGCACTGGGACAGGCTCTGGAAACACCATATATTTT; CDR3 protein: CASSTGTGSGNTIYF
V gene: TRBV7-8; J gene: TRBJ1-5; clone size: NA; D gene: NA; CDR3 DNA: TGTGCCAGCAGCCCGCGACAGGCTAAGGGCAATCAGCCCCAGCATTTT; CDR3 protein: CASSPRQAKGNQPQHF
V gene: TRBV9; J gene: TRBJ1-1; clone size: few; D gene: NA; CDR3 DNA: TGTGCCAGCAGCGTATCTAGGATGAACACTGAAGCTTTCTTT; CDR3 protein: CASSVSRMNTEAFF
V gene: TRBV7-3; J gene: TRBJ2-1; clone size: once; D gene: TRBD1; CDR3 DNA: TGTGCCAGCAGCTTAACGAGTGTGGGACAGGTCTACAATGAGCAGTTCTTC; CDR3 protein: CASSLTSVGQVYNEQFF
V gene: TRBV7-9; J gene: TRBJ2-4; clone size: NA; D gene: TRBD2; CDR3 DNA: TGTTCCAGCAGCTTAGCGCAGAGCGGGGGAAACATTCAGTACTTC; CDR3 protein: CSSSLAQSGGNIQYF
V gene: TRBV6-5; J gene: TRBJ1-3; clone size: NA; D gene: NA; CDR3 DNA: TGTGCCAGCAGTTACGACACCCGCTCTGGAAACACCATATATTTT; CDR3 protein: CASSYDTRSGNTIYF
V gene: TRBV7-9; J gene: TRBJ2-7; clone size: NA; D gene: TRBD1; CDR3 DNA: TGTTCCAGCAGCTCCGGCGGGACAGGTGGATCCTACGAGCAGTACTTC; CDR3 protein: CSSSSGGTGGSYEQYF
V gene: TRBV19; J gene: TRBJ1-5; clone size: NA; D gene: TRBD1; CDR3 DNA: TGTGCCAGTAGCCCTGACAGGGGAAATCAGCCCCAGCATTTT; CDR3 protein: CASSPDRGNQPQHF
V gene: TRBV7-2; J gene: TRBJ2-1; clone size: NA; D gene: NA; CDR3 DNA: TGTGCCAGCAGCCCCGGACAGTACAATGAGCAGTTCTTC; CDR3 protein: CASSPGQYNEQFF
V gene: TRBV5-1; J gene: TRBJ1-1; clone size: few; D gene: NA; CDR3 DNA: TGCGCCAGCAGCTTGCAGGGCGCCACTAACACTGAAGCTTTCTTT; CDR3 protein: CASSLQGATNTEAFF
V gene: TRBV30; J gene: TRBJ1-1; clone size: NA; D gene: TRBD1; CDR3 DNA: TGTGCCTGGAGACCTTTGACAGGGACTGAAGCTTTCTTT; CDR3 protein: CAWRPLTGTEAFF
V gene: TRBV9; J gene: TRBJ1-2; clone size: NA; D gene: NA; CDR3 DNA: TGTGCCAGCTTCCGGGCTAACTATGGCTACACCTTC; CDR3 protein: CASFRANYGYTF
V gene: TRBV19; J gene: TRBJ1-1; clone size: NA; D gene: NA; CDR3 DNA: TGTGCCAGTAGCCAAACGGGACAAGTGAACACTGAAGCTTTCTTT; CDR3 protein: CASSQTGQVNTEAFF
V gene: TRBV6-5; J gene: TRBJ1-2; clone size: NA; D gene: NA; CDR3 DNA: TGTGCCAGCAGTTACTCACAGGGCTCCTACTATGGCTACACCTTC; CDR3 protein: CASSYSQGSYYGYTF
V gene: TRBV11-3; J gene: TRBJ2-3; clone size: NA; D gene: NA; CDR3 DNA: TGTGCCAGCAGCTTCAACACAGATACGCAGTATTTT; CDR3 protein: CASSFNTDTQYF
V gene: TRBV4-3; J gene: TRBJ1-2; clone size: NA; D gene: NA; CDR3 DNA: TGCGCCAGCAGCCAAGCTCCGGGCGGGGGGAGCTATGGCTACACCTTC; CDR3 protein: CASSQAPGGGSYGYTF
V gene: TRBV11-2; J gene: TRBJ2-2; clone size: NA; D gene: NA; CDR3 DNA: TGTGCCAGCAGCTTAGGAGCAGGGTGGGGTGCCACCGGGGAGCTGTTTTTT; CDR3 protein: CASSLGAGWGATGELFF
V gene: TRBV7-9; J gene: TRBJ1-4; clone size: NA; D gene: TRBD1; CDR3 DNA: TGTGCCAGCACACCGGGACAGGGAGGTGAAAAACTGTTTTTT; CDR3 protein: CASTPGQGGEKLFF
V gene: TRBV5-1; J gene: TRBJ2-7; clone size: NA; D gene: TRBD1; CDR3 DNA: TGCGCCAGCAGCTTGGCCGGACAGGCCACTACCTACGAGCAGTACTTC; CDR3 protein: CASSLAGQATTYEQYF
V gene: TRBV4-1; J gene: TRBJ1-2; clone size: NA; D gene: NA; CDR3 DNA: TGCGCCAGCAGCCAAGATCGTTGGGCAAGCCCTAACTATGGCTACACCTTC; CDR3 protein: CASSQDRWASPNYGYTF
V gene: TRBV2; J gene: TRBJ2-7; clone size: once; D gene: NA; CDR3 DNA: TGTGCCAGCAGGGGGCAGGCGGCCTACGAGCAGTACTTC; CDR3 protein: CASRGQAAYEQYF
V gene: TRBV7-8; J gene: TRBJ1-4; clone size: NA; D gene: NA; CDR3 DNA: TGTGCCAGCAGCTTAGCCCCGGGTCGGGAAAAACTGTTTTTT; CDR3 protein: CASSLAPGREKLFF
V gene: TRBV29-1; J gene: TRBJ2-1; clone size: NA; D gene: TRBD1; CDR3 DNA: TGCAGCGTTGAAGGACTAAGGACAGGGCCTTCGGATGAGCAGTTCTTC; CDR3 protein: CSVEGLRTGPSDEQFF
V gene: TRBV6-1; J gene: TRBJ1-5; clone size: few; D gene: NA; CDR3 DNA: TGTGCCAGCATGGAGGGGGGGCTGGGGAATCAGCCCCAGCATTTT; CDR3 protein: CASMEGGLGNQPQHF
V gene: TRBV25-1; J gene: TRBJ1-2; clone size: NA; D gene: NA; CDR3 DNA: TGTGCCAGCAGGGAATCCGGGAGCTATGGCTACACCTTC; CDR3 protein: CASRESGSYGYTF
V gene: TRBV25-1; J gene: TRBJ1-6; clone size: NA; D gene: NA; CDR3 DNA: TGTGCCAGCAGTGAACATCCAAATTCACCCCTCCACTTT; CDR3 protein: CASSEHPNSPLHF
V gene: TRBV6-6; J gene: TRBJ1-5; clone size: NA; D gene: NA; CDR3 DNA: TGTGCCAGCAGTTACCCCCGGGGGGGTAGCAATCAGCCCCAGCATTTT; CDR3 protein: CASSYPRGGSNQPQHF
V gene: TRBV19; J gene: TRBJ1-4; clone size: NA; D gene: TRBD1; CDR3 DNA: TGTGCCAGTAGTATCCTAGGACAGGGGGAAGAAAAACTGTTTTTT; CDR3 protein: CASSILGQGEEKLFF
V gene: TRBV27; J gene: TRBJ1-2; clone size: NA; D gene: NA; CDR3 DNA: TGTGCCAGCAGTGTCCAGGGCTCCGGGGGCTACACCTTC; CDR3 protein: CASSVQGSGGYTF
V gene: TRBV29-1; J gene: TRBJ1-1; clone size: NA; D gene: NA; CDR3 DNA: TGCAGCGTTGCCCAGGGTAGTGAAGCTTTCTTT; CDR3 protein: CSVAQGSEAFF
V gene: TRBV5-5; J gene: TRBJ2-5; clone size: few; D gene: TRBD1; CDR3 DNA: TGTGCCAGCAGTAGGGGGACAGGGGGCTACCAAGAGACCCAGTACTTC; CDR3 protein: CASSRGTGGYQETQYF
V gene: TRBV5-1; J gene: TRBJ1-1; clone size: few; D gene: NA; CDR3 DNA: TGCGCCAGCACCTCCCGTATACCGGGACACGTGAACACTGAAGCTTTCTTT; CDR3 protein: CASTSRIPGHVNTEAFF
V gene: TRBV5-6; J gene: TRBJ2-1; clone size: few; D gene: NA; CDR3 DNA: TGTGCCAGCAGCTTGGTGTCCGGTTACAATGAGCAGTTCTTC; CDR3 protein: CASSLVSGYNEQFF
V gene: TRBV12-5; J gene: TRBJ2-3; clone size: once; D gene: TRBD1; CDR3 DNA: TGTGCTAGTGGCCGGGACAGGGGCACAGATACGCAGTATTTT; CDR3 protein: CASGRDRGTDTQYF
V gene: TRBV5-6; J gene: TRBJ2-4; clone size: NA; D gene: TRBD1; CDR3 DNA: TGTGCCAGCAGCTTGGCCGGGACAGACAACATTCAGTACTTC; CDR3 protein: CASSLAGTDNIQYF
V gene: TRBV28; J gene: TRBJ1-4; clone size: NA; D gene: TRBD1; CDR3 DNA: TGTGCCAGCACCTCCCCCCGTTTCGGGACAGGGGTTGAAAAACTGTTTTTT; CDR3 protein: CASTSPRFGTGVEKLFF
V gene: TRBV4-2; J gene: TRBJ2-1; clone size: NA; D gene: NA; CDR3 DNA: TGTGCCAGCAGCCTGACAGTTGACTCCTACAATGAGCAGTTCTTC; CDR3 protein: CASSLTVDSYNEQFF
V gene: TRBV7-2; J gene: TRBJ1-4; clone size: NA; D gene: TRBD1; CDR3 DNA: TGTGCCAGCAGCCCTGTGGGTGGACAGGGAGAAAAACTGTTTTTT; CDR3 protein: CASSPVGGQGEKLFF
V gene: TRBV5-6; J gene: TRBJ2-5; clone size: NA; D gene: NA; CDR3 DNA: TGTGCCAGCAGCTTGGATGCGGAGACCCAGTACTTC; CDR3 protein: CASSLDAETQYF
V gene: TRBV7-6; J gene: TRBJ1-2; clone size: once; D gene: NA; CDR3 DNA: TGTGCCAGCAGCGCCAGCCGGGACATTAACTATGGCTACACCTTC; CDR3 protein: CASSASRDINYGYTF
V gene: TRBV30; J gene: TRBJ1-5; clone size: NA; D gene: NA; CDR3 DNA: TGTGCCTGGAGCCGGGGAAGTGGAAGCAATCAGCCCCAGCATTTT; CDR3 protein: CAWSRGSGSNQPQHF
V gene: TRBV9; J gene: TRBJ1-1; clone size: few; D gene: NA; CDR3 DNA: TGTGCTTCGGGGGGCGCGACTGAAGCTTTCTTT; CDR3 protein: CASGGATEAFF
V gene: TRBV7-2; J gene: TRBJ2-7; clone size: NA; D gene: NA; CDR3 DNA: TGTGCCAGCAGCTTAGAAGTTGGGCAGAACTACGAGCAGTACTTC; CDR3 protein: CASSLEVGQNYEQYF
V gene: TRBV29-1; J gene: TRBJ1-2; clone size: once; D gene: TRBD1; CDR3 DNA: TGCAGCGTTGTAGGAGGGACAGGGAGCTTGCGGGGCTATGGCTACACCTTC; CDR3 protein: CSVVGGTGSLRGYGYTF
V gene: TRBV28; J gene: TRBJ1-4; clone size: NA; D gene: TRBD1; CDR3 DNA: TGTGCCAGCAGTTTACTGGGACAGGGGAATGAAAAACTGTTTTTT; CDR3 protein: CASSLLGQGNEKLFF
V gene: TRBV30; J gene: TRBJ1-2; clone size: NA; D gene: NA; CDR3 DNA: TGTGCCTGGGACAGTGACTATGGCTACACCTTC; CDR3 protein: CAWDSDYGYTF
V gene: TRBV7-9; J gene: TRBJ1-4; clone size: NA; D gene: NA; CDR3 DNA: TGTTCCAGCAGCACGGGGTGGACAGCTAATGAAAAACTGTTTTTT; CDR3 protein: CSSSTGWTANEKLFF
V gene: TRBV2; J gene: TRBJ1-1; clone size: few; D gene: TRBD1; CDR3 DNA: TGTGCCAGCAGGCCCGGGACAGGGATCAACACTGAAGCTTTCTTT; CDR3 protein: CASRPGTGINTEAFF
V gene: TRBV7-2; J gene: TRBJ2-7; clone size: NA; D gene: NA; CDR3 DNA: TGTGCCAGCAGCTTAGAGACTACTTACGAGCAGTACTTC; CDR3 protein: CASSLETTYEQYF
V gene: TRBV27; J gene: TRBJ2-5; clone size: NA; D gene: TRBD1; CDR3 DNA: TGTGCCAGCAGTTCCATCACCGGGACAGGGCTGATTGCGGAGACCCAGTACTTC; CDR3 protein: CASSSITGTGLIAETQYF